This T cell receptor beta chain stems from a study of shared clonotypes between healthy human individuals. Whole-study findings and limits: Though the depth was large, rarefaction showed that sorted-subset sequencing was incomplete. When naive CD4 clonotypes were compared across a handful of donors, around 4.6% were shared.

TCRdb keeps only in-frame clones here, not all; method: immunoSEQ multiplex PCR. In the table there are hundreds of thousands of clones, approximately 96% of which are singletons. The germline gives CDR1 LGHNA, CDR2 YNFKEQ. CDR3 size: 16 residues. V shed 2 bases and J 6 bases; nucleotides not matched to a gene: 6. With regard to this clone: Its target is unknown.

It was CD45RO-negative cells, positively selected for CCR7, that made up naive CD8 cells, with terminally differentiated effector memory CD45RA+ cells excluded. The clonotype was recovered from a man aged 25 to 40 in good health. The chain couples TRBV4-2 to TRBJ2-2; 10 bases fit TRBD2. Input material: naive CD8+ T cells sorted from blood. The CDR3 protein is CASSQSSGSGAGELFF. The CDR3 nucleotides read TGTGCCAGCAGCCAATCTAGCGGGAGTGGGGCCGGGGAGCTGTTTTTT.